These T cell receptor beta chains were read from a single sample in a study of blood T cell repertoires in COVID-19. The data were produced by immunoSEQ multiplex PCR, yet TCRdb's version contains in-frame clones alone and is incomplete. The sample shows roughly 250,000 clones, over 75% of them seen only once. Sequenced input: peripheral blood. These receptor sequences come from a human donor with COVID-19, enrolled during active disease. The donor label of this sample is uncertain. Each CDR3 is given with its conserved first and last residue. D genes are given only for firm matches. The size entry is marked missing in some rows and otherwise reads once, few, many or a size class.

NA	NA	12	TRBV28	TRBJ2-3	TGTGCCAGCAGTCCAAACACAGATACGCAGTATTTT	CASSPNTDTQYF
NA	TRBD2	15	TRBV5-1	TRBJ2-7	TGCGCCAGCACGGGGGGGCAGGAGCCTTCCTACGAGCAGTACTTC	CASTGGQEPSYEQYF
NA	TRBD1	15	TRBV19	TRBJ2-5	TGTGCCAGTAGCGGACAGGATGGGGGCCAAGAGACCCAGTACTTC	CASSGQDGGQETQYF
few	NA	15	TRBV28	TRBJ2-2	TGTGCCAGCGGGGGCCAAGCGAGACAAACCGGGGAGCTGTTTTTT	CASGGQARQTGELFF
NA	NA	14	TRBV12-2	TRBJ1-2	TGTGCAAGTCGCTTAGTTAGGGAGGTCTATGGCTACACCTTC	CASRLVREVYGYTF
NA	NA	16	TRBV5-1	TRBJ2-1	TGCGCCAGCAGCTTCGGAACTCCTAGCTCCTACAATGAGCAGTTCTTC	CASSFGTPSSYNEQFF
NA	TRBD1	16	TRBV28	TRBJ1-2	TGTGCCAGCAGTGAAATTCCGGGACAGGGACACTATGGCTACACCTTC	CASSEIPGQGHYGYTF
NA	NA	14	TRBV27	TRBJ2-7	TGTGCCAGCAGTTTCGCGGGGCCCGTCTACGAGCAGTACTTC	CASSFAGPVYEQYF
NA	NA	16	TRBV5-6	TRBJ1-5	TGTGCCAGCAGCTTGACCCCGGGACTGCGCAATCAGCCCCAGCATTTT	CASSLTPGLRNQPQHF
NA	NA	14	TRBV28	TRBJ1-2	TGTGCCAGCAGTTCCCACTTTACAGGATATGGCTACACCTTC	CASSSHFTGYGYTF
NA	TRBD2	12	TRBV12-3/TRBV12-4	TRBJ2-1	TGTGCCAGCAGCCAGGGAGGGTTCGAGCAGTTCTTC	CASSQGGFEQFF
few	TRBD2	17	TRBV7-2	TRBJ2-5	TGTGCCAGCAGCTTAAGCGGCCGCGGGAGCCCGTTAGGGACCCAGTACTTC	CASSLSGRGSPLGTQYF
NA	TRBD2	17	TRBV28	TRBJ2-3	TGTGCCAGCAGTTCAAGGACTAGCGGGGCCCACACAGATACGCAGTATTTT	CASSSRTSGAHTDTQYF
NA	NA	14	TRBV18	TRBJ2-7	TGTGCCAGCTCACCGGAGACTTATACCTACGAGCAGTACTTC	CASSPETYTYEQYF
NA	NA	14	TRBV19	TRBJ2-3	TGTGCCAGTAGTATGGGCGGGATCACAGATACGCAGTATTTT	CASSMGGITDTQYF
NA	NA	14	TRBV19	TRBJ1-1	TGTGCCAGTAGTAACGAACAGGGCGGCACTGAAGCTTTCTTT	CASSNEQGGTEAFF